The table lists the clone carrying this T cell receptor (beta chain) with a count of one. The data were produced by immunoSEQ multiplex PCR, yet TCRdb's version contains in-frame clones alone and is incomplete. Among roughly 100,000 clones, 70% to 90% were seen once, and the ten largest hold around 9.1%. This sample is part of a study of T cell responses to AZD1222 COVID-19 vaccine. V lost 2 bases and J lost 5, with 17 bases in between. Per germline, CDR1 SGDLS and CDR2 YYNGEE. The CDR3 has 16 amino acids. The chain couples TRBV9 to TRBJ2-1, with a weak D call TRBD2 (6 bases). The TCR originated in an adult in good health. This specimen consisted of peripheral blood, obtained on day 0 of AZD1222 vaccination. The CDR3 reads CASSVGGRRYDNEQFF. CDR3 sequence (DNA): TGTGCCAGCAGCGTGGGGGGTCGGAGGTATGACAATGAGCAGTTCTTC.